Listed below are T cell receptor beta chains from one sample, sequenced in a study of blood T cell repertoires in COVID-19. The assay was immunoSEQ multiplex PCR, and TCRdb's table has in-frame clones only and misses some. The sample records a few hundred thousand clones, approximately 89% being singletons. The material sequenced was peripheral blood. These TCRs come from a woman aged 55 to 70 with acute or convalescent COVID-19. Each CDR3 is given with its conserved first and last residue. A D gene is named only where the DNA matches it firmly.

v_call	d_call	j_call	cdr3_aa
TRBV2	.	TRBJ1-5	CASSERRARTNQPQHF
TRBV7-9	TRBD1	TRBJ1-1	CASRAAQGARGEAFF
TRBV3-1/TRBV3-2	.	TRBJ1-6	CASSLSGGGAINSPLHF
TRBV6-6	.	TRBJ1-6	CAGNWGGSNSPLHF
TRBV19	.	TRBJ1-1	CASMTSREAFF
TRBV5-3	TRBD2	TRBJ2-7	CARPAGTSGTYEQYF
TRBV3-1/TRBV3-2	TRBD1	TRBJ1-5	CASSPTGTGRDQPQHF
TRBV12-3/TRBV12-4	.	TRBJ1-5	CASNLGVDQPQHF
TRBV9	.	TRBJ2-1	CASSPTAYNEQFF
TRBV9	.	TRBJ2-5	CASSGQGGGETQYF
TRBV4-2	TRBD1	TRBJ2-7	CASSQRDRGGHEQYF
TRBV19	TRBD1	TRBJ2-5	CASSPGTVETQYF
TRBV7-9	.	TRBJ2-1	CASSRSTSSNEQFF
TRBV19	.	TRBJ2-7	CASSIPPSEQYF
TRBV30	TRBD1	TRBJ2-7	CAWRGSGQTYEQYF
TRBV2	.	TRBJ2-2	CASRKDGGTNTGELFF
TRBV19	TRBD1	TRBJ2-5	CASKITGDQETQYF
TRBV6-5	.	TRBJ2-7	CASSPPGYSRGEQYF
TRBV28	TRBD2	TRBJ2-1	CASSPSGLAEYNEQFF
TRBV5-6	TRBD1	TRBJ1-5	CASSGRGYRNQPQHF
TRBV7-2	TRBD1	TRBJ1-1	CASTRTGGRDTEAFF
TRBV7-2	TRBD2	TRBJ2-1	CASSLERGTSGKSYNEQFF
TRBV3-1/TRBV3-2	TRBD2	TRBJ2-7	CASSPNSGASYEQYF
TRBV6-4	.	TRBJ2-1	CASSDNPYGYNEQFF
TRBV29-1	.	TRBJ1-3	CSVDTGQGNTIYF
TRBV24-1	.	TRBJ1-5	CATSQGNQPQHF